This T cell receptor beta chain stems from a study of blood T cell repertoires in COVID-19. Seattle patient enrollment occurred during active infection, with longitudinal follow-up thereafter. Germline assignment: CDR1 SEHNR and CDR2 FQNEAQ (reference sequence). CDR3 length: 17 amino acids. V shed 1 base and J 3 bases; nucleotides not matched to a gene: 12. TCRdb's table, derived via immunoSEQ multiplex PCR, lists solely in-frame clones and lacks some. Here the sample spans 75,000 to 90,000 clones, less than 95% being singletons. The V and J genes are TRBV7-9 and TRBJ2-7; 7 nucleotides match TRBD2. Source material: peripheral blood. This receptor was taken from a man younger than 30 with COVID-19, enrolled during active disease. The DNA of the CDR3 is TGTGCCAGCAGCTTAGGGAACGGGGGAGGGCCCCTCTACGAGCAGTACTTC. Its protein is CASSLGNGGGPLYEQYF.